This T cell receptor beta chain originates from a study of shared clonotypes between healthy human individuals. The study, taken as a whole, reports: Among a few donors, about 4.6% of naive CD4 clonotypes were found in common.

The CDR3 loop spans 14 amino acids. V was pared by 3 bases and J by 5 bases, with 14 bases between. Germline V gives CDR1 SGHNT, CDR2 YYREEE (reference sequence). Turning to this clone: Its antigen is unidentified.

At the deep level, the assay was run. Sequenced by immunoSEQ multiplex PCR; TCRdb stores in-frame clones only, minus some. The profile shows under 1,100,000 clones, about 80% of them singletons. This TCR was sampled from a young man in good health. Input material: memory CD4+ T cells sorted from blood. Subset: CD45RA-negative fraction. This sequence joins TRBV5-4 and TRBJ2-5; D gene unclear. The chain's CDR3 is CASSWTGLEETQYF. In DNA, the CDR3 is TGTGCCAGCAGCTGGACGGGCCTGGAGGAGACCCAGTACTTC. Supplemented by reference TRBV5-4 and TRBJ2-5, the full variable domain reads ETGVTQSPTHLIKTRGQQVTLRCSSQSGHNTVSWYQQALGQGPQFIFQYYREEENGRGNFPPRFSGLQFPNYSSELNVNALELDDSALYLCASSWTGLEETQYFGPGTRLLVL.